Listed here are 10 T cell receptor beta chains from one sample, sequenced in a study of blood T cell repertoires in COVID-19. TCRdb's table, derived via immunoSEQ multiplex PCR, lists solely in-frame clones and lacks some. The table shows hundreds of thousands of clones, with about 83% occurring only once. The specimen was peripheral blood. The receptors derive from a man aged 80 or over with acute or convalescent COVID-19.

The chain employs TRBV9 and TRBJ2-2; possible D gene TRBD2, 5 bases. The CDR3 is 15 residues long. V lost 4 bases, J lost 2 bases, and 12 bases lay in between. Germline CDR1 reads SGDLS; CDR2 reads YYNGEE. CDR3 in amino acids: CASSPSSSNTGELFF. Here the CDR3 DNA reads TGTGCCAGCAGCCCCTCTAGCAGCAACACCGGGGAGCTGTTTTTT.

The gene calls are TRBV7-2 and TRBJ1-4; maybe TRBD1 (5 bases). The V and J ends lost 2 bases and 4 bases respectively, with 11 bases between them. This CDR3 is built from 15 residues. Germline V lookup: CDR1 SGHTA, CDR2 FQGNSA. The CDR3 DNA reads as TGTGCCAGCAGCTTAAAGTCAGGGCGTAATGAAAAACTGTTTTTT. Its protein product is CASSLKSGRNEKLFF.

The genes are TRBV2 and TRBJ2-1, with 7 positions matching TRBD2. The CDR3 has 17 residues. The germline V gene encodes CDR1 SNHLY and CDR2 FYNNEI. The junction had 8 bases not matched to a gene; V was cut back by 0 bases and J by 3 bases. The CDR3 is CASSEATRGILYNEQFF. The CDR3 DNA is TGTGCCAGCAGTGAAGCGACGCGGGGGATACTCTACAATGAGCAGTTCTTC.

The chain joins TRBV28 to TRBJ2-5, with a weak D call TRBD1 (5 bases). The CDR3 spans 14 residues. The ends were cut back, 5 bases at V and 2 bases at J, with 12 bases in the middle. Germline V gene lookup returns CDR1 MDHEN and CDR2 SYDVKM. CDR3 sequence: CASSRTPSQETQYF. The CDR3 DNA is TGTGCCAGCAGTAGGACACCATCTCAAGAGACCCAGTACTTC.

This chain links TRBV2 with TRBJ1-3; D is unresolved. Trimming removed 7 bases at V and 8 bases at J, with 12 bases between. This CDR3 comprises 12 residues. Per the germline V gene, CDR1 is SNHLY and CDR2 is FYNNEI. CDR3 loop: CASTDGVDTIYF. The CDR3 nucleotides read TGTGCCAGCACCGACGGGGTTGACACCATATATTTT.

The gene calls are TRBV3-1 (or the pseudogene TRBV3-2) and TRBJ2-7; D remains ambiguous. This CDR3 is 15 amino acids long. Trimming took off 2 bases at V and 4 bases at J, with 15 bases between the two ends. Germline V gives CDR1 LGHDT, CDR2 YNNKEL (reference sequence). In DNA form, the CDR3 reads TGTGCCAGCAGCCAATTCCGGCGGTCCTATTACGAGCAGTACTTC. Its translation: CASSQFRRSYYEQYF.

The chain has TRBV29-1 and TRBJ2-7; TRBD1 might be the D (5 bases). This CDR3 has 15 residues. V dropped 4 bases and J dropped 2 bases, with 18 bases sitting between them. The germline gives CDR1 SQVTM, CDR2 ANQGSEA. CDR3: CSVVAADHRTYEQYF. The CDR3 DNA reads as TGCAGCGTTGTGGCCGCCGACCACAGGACCTACGAGCAGTACTTC.

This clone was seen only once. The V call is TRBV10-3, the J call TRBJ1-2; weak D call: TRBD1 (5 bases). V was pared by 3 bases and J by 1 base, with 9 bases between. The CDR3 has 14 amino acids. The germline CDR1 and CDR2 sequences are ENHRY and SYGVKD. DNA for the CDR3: TGTGCCATCAGTGAATCGACAGATAACTATGGCTACACCTTC. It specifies CAISESTDNYGYTF.

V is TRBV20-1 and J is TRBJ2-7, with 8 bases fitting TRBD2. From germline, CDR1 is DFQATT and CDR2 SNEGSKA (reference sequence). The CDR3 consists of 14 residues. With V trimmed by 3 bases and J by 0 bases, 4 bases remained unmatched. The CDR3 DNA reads TGCAGTGCTAGTGGCGGGAGGAACTCCTACGAGCAGTACTTC. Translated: CSASGGRNSYEQYF.

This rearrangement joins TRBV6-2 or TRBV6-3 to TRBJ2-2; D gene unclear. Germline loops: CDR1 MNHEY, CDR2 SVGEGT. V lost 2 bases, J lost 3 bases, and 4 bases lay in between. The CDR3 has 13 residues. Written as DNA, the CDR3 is TGTGCCAGCAGTTACACGGACACCGGGGAGCTGTTTTTT. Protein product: CASSYTDTGELFF.